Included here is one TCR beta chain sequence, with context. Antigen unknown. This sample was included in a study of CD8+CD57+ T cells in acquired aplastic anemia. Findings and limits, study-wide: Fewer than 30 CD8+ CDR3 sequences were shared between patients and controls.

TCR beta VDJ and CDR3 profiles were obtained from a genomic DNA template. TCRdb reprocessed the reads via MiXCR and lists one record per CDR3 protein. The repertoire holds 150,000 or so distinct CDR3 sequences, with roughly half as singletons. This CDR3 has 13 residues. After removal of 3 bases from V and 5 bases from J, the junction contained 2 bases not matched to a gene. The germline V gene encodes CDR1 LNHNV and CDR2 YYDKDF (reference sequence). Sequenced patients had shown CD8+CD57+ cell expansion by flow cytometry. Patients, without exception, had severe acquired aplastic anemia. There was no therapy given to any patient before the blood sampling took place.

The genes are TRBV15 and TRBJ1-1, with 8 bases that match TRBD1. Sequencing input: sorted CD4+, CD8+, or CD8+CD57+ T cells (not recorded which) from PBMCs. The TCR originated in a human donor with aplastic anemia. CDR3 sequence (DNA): TGTGCCACCAGCAGCACAGGGGGGACTGAAGCTTTCTTT. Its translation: CATSSTGGTEAFF.